This entry features one T cell receptor beta chain sequence. The PCR used 60 Vbeta and 13 Jbeta primers. Clones were read by immunoSEQ multiplex PCR, and TCRdb kept only the in-frame ones, dropping some. This sample has roughly 190,000 clones, with about 86% found just once. The data originate from a study of cytomegalovirus exposure and HLA in healthy donors. These donors, healthy bone marrow donors, were studied. Germline CDR1 and CDR2: SGHRS and YFSETQ. This CDR3 region has 14 residues. V trimming: 3 bases; J trimming: 2 bases; junction bases outside the gene matches: 3. This receptor was obtained from a man in his forties in good health and CMV-seropositive. The sequenced sample consisted of PBMCs. The chain combines TRBV5-1 with TRBJ2-7, with 9 bases aligning to TRBD1. CDR3 DNA: TGCGCCAGCAGCTACAGGGGGCAAACCTACGAGCAGTACTTC. It is translated as CASSYRGQTYEQYF.